The 28 T cell receptor beta chains reported below all come from one sample, sequenced in a study of blood T cell repertoires in COVID-19. TCRdb's table, derived via immunoSEQ multiplex PCR, lists solely in-frame clones and lacks some. Of under 250,000 clones in the sample, about nine tenths were seen once. Sequenced input: peripheral blood. These receptors were taken from a man aged 40-55 years with acute or convalescent COVID-19.

This chain links TRBV27 with TRBJ2-3, with 10 bases matching TRBD2. This CDR3 spans 17 amino acids. The J segment lost 0 bases and the V segment lost 2 bases, leaving 5 bases of the junction unmatched. The germline V gene encodes CDR1 MNHEY and CDR2 SMNVEV (reference sequence). The CDR3 loop reads CASSLSLAGASTDTQYF. The CDR3, as DNA: TGTGCCAGCAGTTTAAGCCTAGCGGGGGCTAGCACAGATACGCAGTATTTT.

The chain couples TRBV2 to TRBJ1-1; TRBD1 agrees at 7 bases. The CDR3 consists of 14 residues. V lost 10 bases and J lost 0; bases outside the gene matches: 8. Germline assignment: CDR1 SNHLY and CDR2 FYNNEI. The CDR3 region is CATLRTGMNTEAFF. DNA of the CDR3: TGTGCCACCCTGAGGACAGGAATGAACACTGAAGCTTTCTTT.

The chain employs TRBV2 and TRBJ2-7, with 12 nucleotides matching TRBD1. Per the germline V gene, CDR1 is SNHLY and CDR2 is FYNNEI. V lost 6 bases, J lost 4 bases, and 4 bases stayed unmatched. CDR3 length: 14 residues. CDR3 protein: CASRGTGGKYEQYF. The CDR3 region has the DNA TGTGCCAGCAGGGGGACAGGGGGCAAGTACGAGCAGTACTTC.

This clone was detected a few times. This chain connects TRBV4-1 to TRBJ1-2; TRBD1 aligns across 7 bases. Trimming removed 1 base from V and 4 bases from J; junction bases left unmatched: 9. CDR1 is MGHRA and CDR2 is YSYEKL in the germline V gene. There are 16 residues in the CDR3. In nucleotides, the CDR3 is TGCGCCAGCAGCCAAGCCCCCCTCAACAGGGGCTATGGCTACACCTTC. This sequence encodes CASSQAPLNRGYGYTF.

The chain recombines TRBV18 with TRBJ1-3; D might be TRBD1 (5 bases). CDR1 is KGHSH, CDR2 LQKENI, per germline. Trimming shortened V by 5 bases and J by 7 bases, and 18 bases separated the two germline ends. This CDR3 region has 15 residues. CDR3 in DNA: TGTGCCAGCTCAAAAGGGGTCGTAGCCGGGAACACCATATATTTT. It is translated as CASSKGVVAGNTIYF.

The J gene is TRBJ1-2, the V gene TRBV18, with D hard to call. Per the germline V gene, CDR1 is KGHSH and CDR2 is LQKENI. V was shortened by 1 base and J by 8 bases, with 14 bases between the two germline ends. This CDR3 has 14 amino acids. CDR3 protein: CASSPQLTSVGYTF. In DNA, the CDR3 is TGTGCCAGCTCACCACAATTAACTAGTGTCGGCTACACCTTC.

This sequence joins TRBV9 and TRBJ2-1, with TRBD2 identical over 10 bases. CDR3 length: 16 amino acids. With 5 bases clipped from V and 1 base from J, the junction kept 6 bases outside the gene matches. Germline V CDR1 and CDR2: SGDLS, YYNGEE. The CDR3 protein is CASSEFSGRSYNEQFF. CDR3 nucleotide sequence: TGTGCCAGCAGTGAATTTAGCGGGAGGTCCTACAATGAGCAGTTCTTC. The full variable domain, completed using reference TRBV9 and TRBJ2-1, is DSGVTQTPKHLITATGQRVTLRCSPRSGDLSVYWYQQSLDQGLQFLIQYYNGEERAKGNILERFSAQQFPDLHSELNLSSLELGDSALYFCASSEFSGRSYNEQFFGPGTRLTVL.

The chain combines TRBV7-2 with TRBJ2-1, with D unresolved. Germline values: CDR1 SGHTA, CDR2 FQGNSA. Deletions cut 5 bases from V and 0 bases from J, with 8 bases between. This CDR3 has 14 amino acids. CDR3 loop: CASSPPFSYNEQFF. The DNA of the CDR3 is TGTGCCAGCAGCCCTCCCTTCTCCTACAATGAGCAGTTCTTC.

This chain joins TRBV14 and TRBJ2-7; D uncertain. V lost 1 base and J lost 9, with 10 bases in between. The CDR3 is 12 residues long. The germline V gene encodes CDR1 SGHDN and CDR2 FVKESK. Here the CDR3 DNA reads TGTGCCAGCAGCCAAGCCTACAGTGGGCAGTACTTC. Encoded protein: CASSQAYSGQYF.

This clone came up once. The V gene is TRBV10-3, the J gene TRBJ1-1, with 7 bases lining up with TRBD1. The CDR3 runs 17 residues. Germline CDR1 reads ENHRY; CDR2 reads SYGVKD. The V gene end was trimmed by 0 bases and the J gene end by 0 bases; junction bases not matched to a gene: 7. CDR3 coding DNA: TGTGCCATCAGTGAGTCGAAGAGGGGGCGCATGAACACTGAAGCTTTCTTT. Translating gives CAISESKRGRMNTEAFF.

The CDR3 DNA reads TGTGCCAGCAGCGCCCGACTAGCGGGAGGGCCGGAATCAGAGACCCAGTACTTC. This gives the protein CASSARLAGGPESETQYF. This chain joins TRBV7-8 and TRBJ2-5; TRBD2 matches at 14 bases. Germline CDR1 is SGHVS and CDR2 is FQNEAQ. This CDR3 is built from 18 residues. With 5 bases clipped from V and 4 bases from J, the junction kept 12 bases outside the gene matches.

The chain links TRBV6-1 to TRBJ2-5, with D tentatively TRBD2 (5 bases). Trimming cost V 1 base and J 0 bases, with 9 bases left between them. The germline gives CDR1 MNHNS, CDR2 SASEGT. CDR3 length: 15 amino acids. CDR3 residues: CASSEDGEYQETQYF. As DNA, the CDR3 is TGTGCCAGCAGTGAAGATGGGGAGTACCAAGAGACCCAGTACTTC.

V is TRBV5-6 and J is TRBJ1-2; D gene unclear. The CDR3 sequence is 16 residues long. V lost 4 bases and J lost 4, with 20 bases in between. The germline gives CDR1 SGHDT, CDR2 YYEEEE. Here the CDR3 reads CASSLTREALLYGYTF. The CDR3 bases are TGTGCCAGCAGCCTCACTAGGGAGGCCCTGCTCTATGGCTACACCTTC.

The chain has TRBV7-9 and TRBJ2-1; D uncertain. V was shortened by 3 bases and J by 0 bases, with 9 bases between the two germline ends. CDR1 SEHNR and CDR2 FQNEAQ come from the germline V gene (reference sequence). This CDR3 is built from 15 residues. DNA for the CDR3: TGTGCCAGCAGCTTGGCCTGGAGCTCCTACAATGAGCAGTTCTTC. Its protein is CASSLAWSSYNEQFF.

The genes are TRBV15 and TRBJ1-3; D perhaps matches TRBD1 (6 bases). CDR1 and CDR2 (germline): LNHNV, YYDKDF (reference sequence). CDR3 length equals 17 residues. V was pared by 5 bases and J by 0 bases, with 17 bases between. For the CDR3, the DNA is TGTGCCACCAGCCCGGGGGGGGGCCGGAGCTCTGGAAACACCATATATTTT. As protein: CATSPGGGRSSGNTIYF.

This chain joins TRBV5-1 and TRBJ2-2; 11 bases line up with TRBD2. The V and J ends lost 5 bases and 4 bases, in that order; junction bases with no gene match: 7. In germline, CDR1 is SGHRS, CDR2 YFSETQ. The CDR3 has 16 amino acids. In DNA form, the CDR3 reads TGCGCCAGCAGAATGATAGCGGGGGGGCTCACCGGGGAGCTGTTTTTT. This translates into CASRMIAGGLTGELFF.

The J gene is TRBJ2-1, the V gene TRBV14; 11 nucleotides match TRBD2. Germline-derived CDR1 and CDR2 are SGHDN and FVKESK. CDR3 length: 15 amino acids. V was pared by 5 bases and J by 6 bases, with 6 bases of the junction left unmatched. Here the CDR3 DNA reads TGTGCCAGCAGCTTAGCGGGAGGGTTGGGCAATGAGCAGTTCTTC. It translates to CASSLAGGLGNEQFF.

V gene TRBV7-3 combines with J gene TRBJ2-3, with 7 bases fitting TRBD2. The CDR3 is 14 residues long. V was clipped by 0 bases and J by 9 bases; unmatched bases: 6. Germline V gene sequence: CDR1 SGHTA, CDR2 FQGTGA. The CDR3 bases are TGTGCCAGCAGCTTAACGGGGGAGGGGCAGACGCAGTATTTT. This codes for CASSLTGEGQTQYF.

The table lists this clone with a count of one. The chain combines TRBV27 with TRBJ2-1; weak D call: TRBD2 (6 bases). The length of the CDR3 is 17 residues. Germline V lookup: CDR1 MNHEY, CDR2 SMNVEV (reference sequence). V dropped 6 bases and J dropped 1 base, with 19 bases sitting between them. CDR3 amino acids: CASSPEGYGYSYNEQFF. The CDR3 DNA follows: TGTGCCAGCAGCCCGGAGGGGTACGGGTATTCCTACAATGAGCAGTTCTTC.

The rearrangement uses TRBV5-1 and TRBJ1-2; 9 nucleotides match TRBD1. The CDR3 extends over 16 amino acids. Germline assignment: CDR1 SGHRS and CDR2 YFSETQ. V gave up 1 base and J gave up 2 bases; unmatched junction bases: 6. The CDR3 loop is CASSLSRDRANYGYTF. The CDR3 DNA follows: TGCGCCAGCAGCTTGAGCCGGGACAGGGCCAACTATGGCTACACCTTC.

The chain couples TRBV11-2 to TRBJ2-7; D perhaps matches TRBD1 (6 bases). The CDR3 runs 12 residues. The V and J ends lost 0 bases and 12 bases respectively, with 12 bases between them. Germline V gives CDR1 SGHAT, CDR2 FQNNGV. The CDR3 region is CASSLEGQSRYF. CDR3 bases: TGTGCCAGCAGCTTAGAAGGACAGTCTAGGTACTTC. Filled out from reference TRBV11-2 and TRBJ2-7, the complete variable domain reads EAGVAQSPRYKIIEKRQSVAFWCNPISGHATLYWYQQILGQGPKLLIQFQNNGVVDDSQLPKDRFSAERLKGVDSTLKIQPAKLEDSAVYLCASSLEGQSRYFGPGTRLTVT.

The V gene is TRBV3-1 (or the pseudogene TRBV3-2), the J gene TRBJ2-7, with TRBD1 identical over 8 bases. Looked up from germline, CDR1 is LGHDT and CDR2 is YNNKEL (reference sequence). V gave up 4 bases and J gave up 6 bases; unmatched junction bases: 8. The CDR3 extends over 14 amino acids. The CDR3 protein is CASSRQGAGSEQYF. CDR3 nucleotides: TGTGCCAGCAGCCGTCAGGGGGCGGGTAGCGAGCAGTACTTC.

This chain connects TRBV13 to TRBJ2-7; D call uncertain. Germline V lookup: CDR1 PRHDT, CDR2 FYEKMQ (reference sequence). V shed 2 bases and J shed 2 bases, with 4 bases lying between them. There are 12 residues in the CDR3. CDR3 in DNA: TGTGCCAGCAGCTTACTCCCCTACGAGCAGTACTTC. Translating it yields CASSLLPYEQYF.

The chain links TRBV3-1 (or the pseudogene TRBV3-2) to TRBJ2-7; no definite D call. V lost 1 base, J lost 5 bases, and 3 bases lay in between. The CDR3 is 11 amino acids. CDR1 is LGHDT and CDR2 is YNNKEL in the germline V gene (reference sequence). DNA of the CDR3: TGTGCCAGCAGCCAAGTAAACGAGCAGTACTTC. It codes for CASSQVNEQYF.

The count of this clone is one. This chain joins TRBV27 and TRBJ2-7, with D possibly matching TRBD2 (6 bases). The CDR3 extends over 13 amino acids. V gave up 8 bases and J gave up 2 bases, with 13 bases separating them. Germline V CDR1 and CDR2: MNHEY, SMNVEV (reference sequence). The CDR3 coding sequence is TGTGCCAGCTCCCCTAGCGCAACCTACGAGCAGTACTTC. It yields the protein CASSPSATYEQYF.

The gene calls are TRBV2 and TRBJ1-3; TRBD1 is a possible D gene (5 bases). The CDR3 consists of 13 residues. V lost 11 bases and J 0 bases, leaving 11 bases between the germline ends. CDR1 is SNHLY, CDR2 FYNNEI, per germline. CDR3 coding DNA: TGTGCCGGCGTAGGGGTCTCTGGAAACACCATATATTTT. Residues: CAGVGVSGNTIYF.

This clone was recorded once. The rearrangement links TRBV2 to TRBJ2-1; D call uncertain. The CDR3 is 11 residues long. V lost 7 bases and J lost 2, with 3 bases in between. Per the germline V gene, CDR1 is SNHLY and CDR2 is FYNNEI. CDR3 residues: CASIAYNEQFF. The CDR3, as DNA: TGTGCCAGCATAGCCTACAATGAGCAGTTCTTC.

Only one count was recorded for this clone. CDR3 coding DNA: TGTGCCAGCTCCCCCCAGGGAACGAACACCGGGGAGCTGTTTTTT. Translated: CASSPQGTNTGELFF. The gene calls are TRBV18 and TRBJ2-2; possible D gene TRBD1, 5 bases. The CDR3 consists of 15 residues. Per germline, CDR1 KGHSH and CDR2 LQKENI. Trimming took 6 bases from V and 0 from J, leaving 11 bases between them. Variable domain in full (rest from reference TRBV18 and TRBJ2-2): NAGVMQNPRHLVRRRGQEARLRCSPMKGHSHVYWYRQLPEEGLKFMVYLQKENIIDESGMPKERFSAEFPKEGPSILRIQQVVRGDSAAYFCASSPQGTNTGELFFGEGSRLTVL.